A single sample is the source of the 24 T cell receptor beta chains below, sequenced in a study of blood T cell repertoires in COVID-19. Assay: immunoSEQ multiplex PCR; the TCRdb copy retains only in-frame clones and omits some. This table holds around 300,000 clones, 80% to 90% found once. The sequenced sample was peripheral blood. Receptors were obtained from a woman between 65 and 79 years old with acute or convalescent COVID-19.

The chain links TRBV25-1 to TRBJ1-2, with TRBD1 identical over 7 bases. This CDR3 contains 14 residues. V lost 2 bases and J lost 8; bases outside the gene matches: 8. The germline V gene encodes CDR1 MGHDK and CDR2 SYGVNS. CDR3 nucleotides: TGTGCCAGCAGTGAAATCGGGACAGTATCCGGCTACACCTTC. Translated: CASSEIGTVSGYTF.

The V gene is TRBV19, the J gene TRBJ1-2, with D perhaps matching TRBD1 (6 bases). CDR1 is LNHDA and CDR2 is SQIVND in the germline V gene (reference sequence). V was cut by 9 bases and J by 8 bases, with 19 bases left in between. The CDR3 has 13 residues. CDR3 residues: CASQVAGAGGYTF. The CDR3 DNA is TGTGCCAGCCAGGTGGCAGGGGCCGGAGGCTACACCTTC.

The rearrangement links TRBV5-4 to TRBJ1-2; TRBD1 matches at 9 bases. The V gene's germline CDR1 is SGHNT and CDR2 YYREEE (reference sequence). The V segment lost 2 bases and the J segment 4 bases; nucleotides outside the gene matches: 9. The CDR3 spans 16 residues. This CDR3 is CASSFPGQGGRYGYTF. CDR3 DNA: TGTGCCAGCAGCTTTCCGGGACAGGGTGGTCGCTATGGCTACACCTTC.

The chain employs TRBV7-2 and TRBJ2-5; no clear D. Germline V gene data show CDR1 as SGHTA and CDR2 as FQGNSA. V was trimmed by 4 bases and J by 0 bases, leaving 6 bases between them. The CDR3 consists of 13 residues. This CDR3 reads CASSSRYQETQYF. DNA of the CDR3: TGTGCCAGCAGCTCGCGGTACCAAGAGACCCAGTACTTC. The entire variable domain, with the rest obtained from reference TRBV7-2 and TRBJ2-5, is as follows: GAGVSQSPSNKVTEKGKDVELRCDPISGHTALYWYRQSLGQGLEFLIYFQGNSAPDKSGLPSDRFSAERTGGSVSTLTIQRTQQEDSAVYLCASSSRYQETQYFGPGTRLLVL.

The chain has TRBV5-5 and TRBJ2-5, with D maybe TRBD2 (7 bases). The CDR3 has 15 residues. V gave up 2 bases and J gave up 3 bases, with 14 bases separating them. Per the germline V gene, CDR1 is SGHKS and CDR2 is YYEKEE (reference sequence). The CDR3 region has the DNA TGTGCCAGCAGCTTTAGGACTAGGACAGAAGAGACCCAGTACTTC. Protein sequence: CASSFRTRTEETQYF.

The chain joins TRBV5-3 to TRBJ1-4; tentatively, D is TRBD1 (5 bases). TRBV5-3 has ORF status, its function being uncertain. There are 13 residues in the CDR3. Trimming pared 9 bases from V and 2 bases from J, leaving 11 bases between. CDR3 sequence reads: CATPGETNEKLFF. The CDR3 bases are TGTGCCACCCCGGGGGAGACTAATGAAAAACTGTTTTTT.

The V and J genes are TRBV6-6 and TRBJ1-1; a possible D gene is TRBD1 (6 bases). Trimming removed 5 bases at V and 1 base at J, with 11 bases between. The CDR3 sequence is 14 residues long. CDR1 and CDR2 from the germline V gene are MNHNY and SVGAGI (reference sequence). The CDR3 DNA follows: TGTGCCAGCAGTCTGAGGGGGGGGAACACTGAAGCTTTCTTT. Encoded protein: CASSLRGGNTEAFF.

The chain uses TRBV5-1 and TRBJ1-2; TRBD1 aligns across 8 bases. Germline V gives CDR1 SGHRS, CDR2 YFSETQ. This CDR3 comprises 14 residues. Losses at the gene ends were 5 bases for V and 8 bases for J; bases not matched to a gene: 11. The CDR3 sequence: CASRLITGGEGYTF. CDR3 DNA sequence: TGCGCCAGCAGACTCATCACAGGGGGTGAGGGCTACACCTTC.

The chain couples TRBV25-1 to TRBJ2-1, with 11 bases lining up with TRBD2. Trimming took 7 bases from V and 5 from J; bases not matched to a gene: 4. The CDR3 covers 14 residues. The V gene's germline CDR1 is MGHDK and CDR2 SYGVNS. CDR3 in amino acids: CASTLAGGHNEQFF. The CDR3 region has the DNA TGTGCCAGCACCCTAGCGGGGGGCCACAATGAGCAGTTCTTC.

V gene TRBV29-1 combines with J gene TRBJ2-3, with TRBD2 as a possible D gene (6 bases). The CDR3 has 13 amino acids. V lost 7 bases to trimming and J lost 0 bases, with 11 bases between them. Per germline, CDR1 SQVTM and CDR2 ANQGSEA. CDR3 in DNA: TGCAGCGCCGGGGGAGTGAGCACAGATACGCAGTATTTT. Translating gives CSAGGVSTDTQYF.

The rearrangement links TRBV30 to TRBJ1-1, with D maybe TRBD1 (5 bases). Trimming left V 1 base short and J 7 bases short, with 13 bases between. This CDR3 is 13 amino acids long. Germline CDR1 is GTSNPN and CDR2 is SVGIG (reference sequence). The CDR3 loop is CAWSGWGPSEAFF. CDR3 nucleotide sequence: TGTGCCTGGAGTGGTTGGGGCCCGAGTGAAGCTTTCTTT.

The sample holds one count of this clone. The J gene is TRBJ2-3, the V gene TRBV4-1, with D possibly matching TRBD2 (7 bases). The V and J ends lost 2 bases and 10 bases respectively, with 25 bases between them. Looked up from germline, CDR1 is MGHRA and CDR2 is YSYEKL. CDR3 length: 17 residues. The CDR3 here is CASSQTRGGLPVGAQYF. The CDR3 bases are TGCGCCAGCAGCCAAACAAGGGGGGGTCTCCCGGTCGGTGCGCAGTATTTT.

This clone was recorded only once. The chain employs TRBV7-9 and TRBJ1-1, with D unresolved. V was cut by 1 base and J by 10 bases, with 13 bases left in between. Germline loops: CDR1 SEHNR, CDR2 FQNEAQ (reference sequence). CDR3 length: 13 residues. The CDR3 loop reads CASSLGSGDRAFF. The CDR3 nucleotides read TGTGCCAGCAGCTTAGGTTCCGGGGATCGAGCTTTCTTT.

This rearrangement joins TRBV29-1 to TRBJ1-1; D call uncertain. V was shortened by 7 bases and J by 1 base, with 10 bases between the two germline ends. The germline V gene has CDR1 SQVTM and CDR2 ANQGSEA. The CDR3 is 12 amino acids. The chain's CDR3 is CSGGSENTEAFF. CDR3 coding DNA: TGCAGCGGAGGGTCGGAGAACACTGAAGCTTTCTTT.

The CDR3 loop reads CAWSRQLEAFF. CDR3 in DNA: TGTGCCTGGAGCCGACAGCTCGAAGCTTTCTTT. V and J are TRBV30 and TRBJ1-1; D possibly corresponds to TRBD1 (5 bases). The V end was cut by 3 bases, the J end by 8 bases, with 10 bases between. The germline CDR1 and CDR2 sequences are GTSNPN and SVGIG (reference sequence). This CDR3 is built from 11 residues.

V usage is TRBV4-1 and J usage is TRBJ1-3, with D possibly being TRBD1 (5 bases). V lost 4 bases and J lost 0, with 19 bases in between. CDR1 and CDR2 from the germline V gene are MGHRA and YSYEKL. The CDR3 contains 18 residues. Written as DNA, the CDR3 is TGCGCCAGCAGCCCAGGCCGTCCACAGGCTAGCTCTGGAAACACCATATATTTT. Its protein is CASSPGRPQASSGNTIYF.

This clone was seen just once. The genes are TRBV7-9 and TRBJ1-2; 8 nucleotides align to TRBD1. The CDR3 runs to 17 residues. V was clipped by 5 bases and J by 5 bases; unmatched bases: 16. Germline CDR1 reads SEHNR; CDR2 reads FQNEAQ (reference sequence). CDR3 protein: CASSKGTGQAGWYGYTF. The CDR3, as DNA: TGTGCCAGCAGCAAAGGGACAGGACAAGCAGGCTGGTATGGCTACACCTTC. Together with reference TRBV7-9 and TRBJ1-2, the CDR3 gives the full variable domain: DTGVSQNPRHKITKRGQNVTFRCDPISEHNRLYWYRQTLGQGPEFLTYFQNEAQLEKSRLLSDRFSAERPKGSFSTLEIQRTEQGDSAMYLCASSKGTGQAGWYGYTFGSGTRLTVV.

In DNA form, the CDR3 reads TGTGCCAGCAGCCCGCGGGGGCCCAAGCGGGATACGCAGTATTTT. Residues: CASSPRGPKRDTQYF. V is TRBV3-1 (or the pseudogene TRBV3-2) and J is TRBJ2-3; D perhaps matches TRBD2 (7 bases). V was trimmed by 4 bases and J by 6 bases, leaving 17 bases between them. Germline loops: CDR1 LGHDT, CDR2 YNNKEL (reference sequence). This CDR3 spans 15 amino acids.

The V gene is TRBV3-1 (or the pseudogene TRBV3-2), the J gene TRBJ2-5; maybe TRBD2 (7 bases). V lost 7 bases and J 5 bases, leaving 14 bases between the germline ends. The CDR3 loop spans 13 amino acids. Per germline, CDR1 LGHDT and CDR2 YNNKEL (reference sequence). The CDR3 DNA sequence: TGTGCCAGCAATCGAGGGGGAGGGGAGACCCAGTACTTC. This translates into CASNRGGGETQYF.

The CDR3 protein is CASRGDVGAMNTEAFF. CDR3 in DNA: TGTGCCAGCAGGGGCGATGTGGGTGCCATGAACACTGAAGCTTTCTTT. J is TRBJ1-1 and V is TRBV5-5; D gene uncertain. Germline-derived CDR1 and CDR2 are SGHKS and YYEKEE (reference sequence). V lost 5 bases, J lost 0 bases, and 17 bases lay in between. The CDR3 sequence is 16 residues long.

V usage is TRBV3-1 (or the pseudogene TRBV3-2) and J usage is TRBJ2-1, with TRBD2 matching over 7 bases. The V gene end was trimmed by 5 bases and the J gene end by 4 bases; junction bases not matched to a gene: 14. The CDR3 covers 17 residues. In germline, CDR1 is LGHDT, CDR2 YNNKEL (reference sequence). The chain's CDR3 is CASSVRTRLSLYNEQFF. The CDR3 nucleotides read TGTGCCAGCAGCGTCCGGACTAGGTTGTCCCTTTACAATGAGCAGTTCTTC.

This clone was seen once. V gene TRBV5-5 combines with J gene TRBJ1-3; D possibly corresponds to TRBD1 (6 bases). Germline CDR1 reads SGHKS; CDR2 reads YYEKEE (reference sequence). CDR3 length: 15 amino acids. V lost 1 base, J lost 4 bases, and 12 bases lay in between. The CDR3 loop is CASSLQGISGNTIYF. The CDR3 DNA sequence: TGTGCCAGCAGCTTGCAGGGGATCTCAGGAAACACCATATATTTT.

Remarks on this clone: Other nucleotide sequences in the sample specify the same CDR3. The chain recombines TRBV7-9 with TRBJ2-3; 10 bases map to TRBD2. V gave up 5 bases and J gave up 5 bases; unmatched junction bases: 7. Germline V CDR1 and CDR2: SEHNR, FQNEAQ (reference sequence). CDR3 length: 15 amino acids. The CDR3 loop is CASSLSGGQGDTQYF. In DNA form, the CDR3 reads TGTGCCAGCAGCCTTAGCGGGGGGCAGGGAGATACGCAGTATTTT. The full variable domain, in which reference TRBV7-9 and TRBJ2-3 provide the parts outside the CDR3, is DTGVSQNPRHKITKRGQNVTFRCDPISEHNRLYWYRQTLGQGPEFLTYFQNEAQLEKSRLLSDRFSAERPKGSFSTLEIQRTEQGDSAMYLCASSLSGGQGDTQYFGPGTRLTVL.

The count of this clone is one. The chain is built from TRBV7-2 and TRBJ2-7, with 10 positions matching TRBD1. The CDR3 contains 13 residues. Trimming cost V 5 bases and J 8 bases; bases outside gene matches: 6. Germline V CDR1 and CDR2: SGHTA, FQGNSA. The CDR3 spells CASSPGTGVQQYF. The CDR3 DNA reads TGTGCCAGCAGCCCAGGGACAGGGGTTCAGCAGTACTTC.